Listed here are 21 T cell receptor beta chains from one sample, sequenced in a study of blood T cells in healthy people across ages (dated by TCRdb to between 2015 and 2016). Preparation of the library involved 5' RACE. The sequencing machine was an Illumina HiSeq 2500. The second PCR ran for roughly 7 to 12 cycles and used a J-beta primer mix along with a sample-barcoded 5' primer. TCRdb reprocessed the public reads (quality trimming at Q25 with fastp, clone calling with MiXCR) and kept in-frame beta chains. A single entry per CDR3 protein holds the most common genes and DNA from its merged rows. The sample table shows approximately 770,000 distinct CDR3 sequences, and roughly 60% are seen once. Of the sample, about 20% falls within the top ten clones. Source material: blood. These receptors originate from a man aged 25 to 40 in good health.

This clonotype appeared a few times. The J gene is TRBJ2-7, the V gene TRBV4-3; weak D call: TRBD1 (6 bases). V was cut by 4 bases and J by 6 bases, with 13 bases left in between. There are 13 residues in the CDR3. Germline V gene lookup returns CDR1 LGHNA and CDR2 YSLEER. This chain's CDR3 is CASSRETGSEQYF. The CDR3 coding sequence is TGCGCCAGCAGCCGAGAGACAGGCAGCGAGCAGTACTTC.

This clonotype was seen more than once but under ten times. A read error may produce the germline difference seen at one junction end. This sequence joins TRBV4-3 and TRBJ1-5; D uncertain. The CDR3 is 11 amino acids. The germline V gene has CDR1 LGHNA and CDR2 YSLEER. CDR3 bases: TGTGCCAGCAGTCATGGTCAGCCCCAGCATTTT. Its protein product is CASSHGQPQHF.

The chain has TRBV7-9 and TRBJ2-7; 8 bases line up with TRBD1. V was clipped by 3 bases and J by 1 base; unmatched bases: 8. CDR3 size: 16 residues. Germline-derived CDR1 and CDR2 are SEHNR and FQNEAQ (reference sequence). CDR3 in DNA: TGTGCCAGCAGCTTTATAGTAACAGGGGGATCCTACGAGCAGTACTTC. As protein: CASSFIVTGGSYEQYF.

The chain recombines TRBV7-9 with TRBJ1-2, with a possible D match to TRBD1 (6 bases). Trimming pared 6 bases from V and 6 bases from J, leaving 23 bases between. Germline V CDR1 and CDR2: SEHNR, FQNEAQ (reference sequence). CDR3 length: 16 amino acids. The DNA of the CDR3 is TGTGCCAGCAGTGAAATTGGGACACAATATAGAGATGGCTACACCTTC. Translating gives CASSEIGTQYRDGYTF.

The chain is built from TRBV7-2 and TRBJ2-7, with D maybe TRBD1 (6 bases). CDR1 and CDR2 from the germline V gene are SGHTA and FQGNSA. V lost 5 bases, J lost 2 bases, and 16 bases lay in between. The CDR3 is 15 amino acids. The CDR3 here is CASSAYYQGTYEQYF. For the CDR3, the DNA is TGTGCCAGCAGCGCCTACTATCAGGGGACCTACGAGCAGTACTTC.

The genes are TRBV20-1 and TRBJ2-1; D is perhaps TRBD2 (5 bases). CDR3 length equals 11 residues. V was shortened by 7 bases and J by 4 bases, with 8 bases between the two germline ends. Germline lookup yields CDR1 DFQATT and CDR2 SNEGSKA (reference sequence). CDR3 nucleotides: TGCAGTGGCAGAGGGTACAATGAGCAGTTCTTC. This gives the protein CSGRGYNEQFF.

This chain joins TRBV4-2 and TRBJ2-7; unclear D gene. The CDR3 is 13 amino acids. Germline CDR1 is LGHNA and CDR2 is YNFKEQ. V was shortened by 2 bases and J by 0 bases, with 5 bases between the two germline ends. This CDR3 reads CASSQFASYEQYF. The CDR3 DNA follows: TGTGCCAGCAGCCAATTCGCCTCCTACGAGCAGTACTTC.

V gene TRBV10-3 combines with J gene TRBJ2-4; 10 bases are a match to TRBD2. With the DNA end fitting TRBJ2-5 better, the J assignment may be wrong. The CDR3 totals 15 residues. Germline CDR1 ENHRY, CDR2 SYGVKD. The CDR3 spells CAISSGRGEQETQYF. CDR3 nucleotides: TGTGCCATCTCCAGCGGGAGGGGGGAGCAAGAGACCCAGTACTTC.

The chain employs TRBV11-2 and TRBJ1-2, with 7 bases lining up with TRBD1. V was clipped by 3 bases and J by 7 bases; unmatched bases: 5. The CDR3 is made up of 13 amino acids. Germline values: CDR1 SGHAT, CDR2 FQNNGV. CDR3 protein: CASSLRQGSGYTF. CDR3 nucleotides: TGTGCCAGCAGCTTGAGACAGGGAAGTGGCTACACCTTC.

The chain has TRBV5-1 and TRBJ1-4; 8 bases match TRBD1. The CDR3 loop spans 15 amino acids. Trimming took 4 bases from V and 5 from J; bases not matched to a gene: 7. Germline CDR1 SGHRS, CDR2 YFSETQ. The CDR3 DNA reads as TGCGCCAGCAGCCAGAACAGGGGGGGAAATGAAAAACTGTTTTTT. Translated, it gives CASSQNRGGNEKLFF. Complete variable domain (other parts from reference TRBV5-1 and TRBJ1-4): KAGVTQTPRYLIKTRGQQVTLSCSPISGHRSVSWYQQTPGQGLQFLFEYFSETQRNKGNFPGRFSGRQFSNSRSEMNVSTLELGDSALYLCASSQNRGGNEKLFFGSGTQLSVL.

The chain is built from TRBV12-3 or TRBV12-4 and TRBJ1-2, with D possibly matching TRBD1 (6 bases). There are 13 residues in the CDR3. Trimming stripped 4 bases from V and 6 bases from J, with 12 bases between. The CDR3 bases are TGTGCCAGCAGTTATACAGGGTTCGATGGCTACACCTTC. Its translation is CASSYTGFDGYTF.

The chain has TRBV29-1 and TRBJ2-7, with TRBD1 identical over 9 bases. The end of the DNA fits TRBJ2-5 better, so the J call may be wrong. Germline CDR1 reads SQVTM; CDR2 reads ANQGSEA. The CDR3 is 14 residues long. CDR3 in amino acids: CSVKRQGGEETQYF. CDR3 DNA: TGCAGCGTCAAGCGACAGGGGGGGGAAGAGACCCAGTACTTC.

The chain uses TRBV29-1 and TRBJ1-1; D unresolved. The V end was cut by 6 bases, the J end by 3 bases, with 14 bases between. There are 13 residues in the CDR3. The germline CDR1 and CDR2 sequences are SQVTM and ANQGSEA. CDR3 sequence (DNA): TGCAGCGTAAGGACCAATGAGGACACTGAAGCTTTCTTT. Its protein is CSVRTNEDTEAFF.

V usage is TRBV7-9 and J usage is TRBJ2-1, with D possibly called TRBD1 or TRBD2 (5 bases each). Germline V gives CDR1 SEHNR, CDR2 FQNEAQ (reference sequence). V was shortened by 2 bases and J by 10 bases, with 15 bases between the two germline ends. This CDR3 is 14 amino acids long. CDR3 sequence reads: CASSLMGLREEQFF. CDR3 sequence (DNA): TGTGCCAGCAGCTTAATGGGCCTCAGGGAGGAGCAGTTCTTC. Based on the CDR3 plus reference TRBV7-9 and TRBJ2-1, the full variable domain is DTGVSQNPRHKITKRGQNVTFRCDPISEHNRLYWYRQTLGQGPEFLTYFQNEAQLEKSRLLSDRFSAERPKGSFSTLEIQRTEQGDSAMYLCASSLMGLREEQFFGPGTRLTVL.

This clonotype appeared a few times. The chain carries TRBV2 and TRBJ1-2; tentatively, D is TRBD1 (5 bases). CDR1 is SNHLY and CDR2 is FYNNEI in the germline V gene. Deletions cut 3 bases from V and 5 bases from J, with 28 bases between. The CDR3 loop spans 19 amino acids. CDR3 amino acids: CASSDVREPHGTAIYGYTF. The CDR3 DNA sequence: TGTGCCAGCAGTGATGTACGAGAGCCCCACGGGACGGCGATTTATGGCTACACCTTC.

The chain recombines TRBV9 with TRBJ1-6; maybe TRBD1 (5 bases). Trimming took 8 bases from V and 7 from J, leaving 16 bases between them. The CDR3 contains 14 residues. Looked up from germline, CDR1 is SGDLS and CDR2 is YYNGEE. The CDR3 is CASDPGAANSPLHF. CDR3 DNA: TGTGCCAGTGATCCTGGGGCAGCCAATTCACCCCTCCACTTT.

J is TRBJ2-1 and V is TRBV12-3 or TRBV12-4; 13 bases line up with TRBD2. The CDR3 has 16 residues. V shed 6 bases and J 3 bases; nucleotides not matched to a gene: 5. The CDR3: CASRPGLAGHYNEQFF. Written as DNA, the CDR3 is TGTGCCAGCAGACCGGGACTAGCGGGGCACTACAATGAGCAGTTCTTC.

This rearrangement joins TRBV12-3 or TRBV12-4 to TRBJ2-6; perhaps D is TRBD1 or TRBD2 (6 bases each). Trimming cost V 7 bases and J 2 bases, with 9 bases left between them. The CDR3 contains 14 residues. The CDR3 coding sequence is TGTGCCAGCACCCGGGGGCCTGGGGCCAACGTCCTGACTTTC. Translated: CASTRGPGANVLTF.

This clonotype was seen a few times. The rearrangement uses TRBV21-1 and TRBJ2-1. TRBV21-1 counts as a pseudogene. The CDR3 has 14 residues. CDR3 protein: CASRGGWAYNEQFF. CDR3 bases: TGTGCCAGCAGAGGCGGTTGGGCCTACAATGAGCAGTTCTTC.

The chain couples TRBV12-3 or TRBV12-4 to TRBJ2-1; perhaps D is TRBD1 or TRBD2 (6 bases each). Trimming removed 3 bases from V and 8 bases from J, with 17 bases in between. This CDR3 comprises 15 residues. The CDR3 DNA follows: TGTGCCAGCAGTTTCGCAGGGGAGGCTATAGATGAGCAGTTCTTC. Translated: CASSFAGEAIDEQFF.

The chain carries TRBV29-1 and TRBJ1-2, with 10 bases identical to TRBD1. V lost 5 bases, J lost 4 bases, and 22 bases stayed unmatched. CDR3 length: 19 residues. Germline values: CDR1 SQVTM, CDR2 ANQGSEA. CDR3 bases: TGCAGCGTTCCTGCCGGGACAGGGGAAACGACAGGGGTTACCTATGGCTACACCTTC. Its protein is CSVPAGTGETTGVTYGYTF.